A selection of T cell receptor beta chains follows, all from one sample in a study of T cell responses to AZD1222 COVID-19 vaccine. Repertoires were generated with immunoSEQ multiplex PCR, while TCRdb's copy carries only in-frame clones and drops some. The table has more than 90,000 clones, about 89% seen once. The material was peripheral blood, obtained 28 days after the second AZD1222 dose. The receptors come from an adult who received the AZD1222 COVID-19 vaccine. Each CDR3 is given with its conserved first and last residue. D genes are given only for firm matches. Clone size, where shown, is once, few, many, or a class for clones that have expanded.

d_gene	abundance	v_gene	j_gene	CDR3nt	CDR3aa
-	-	TRBV3-1/TRBV3-2	TRBJ2-7	TGTGCCAGCAGCCAATCAGCAGGTCATAGGGTGCAGTACTTC	CASSQSAGHRVQYF
-	-	TRBV19	TRBJ2-3	TGTGCCAGTAGTGGGGACTGGGCCAGAGCCACAGATACGCAGTATTTT	CASSGDWARATDTQYF
-	-	TRBV7-9	TRBJ1-4	TGTGCCAGCAGCCCCGGTTCTAATGAAAAACTGTTTTTT	CASSPGSNEKLFF
-	-	TRBV24-1	TRBJ2-2	TGTGCCACCAGCCCCCCAGGGGACACCGGGGAGCTGTTTTTT	CATSPPGDTGELFF
TRBD2	-	TRBV5-1	TRBJ2-1	TGCGCCAGCAGCTTGGAACTAGCGGGGGTTAATGAGCAGTTCTTC	CASSLELAGVNEQFF
-	once	TRBV19	TRBJ2-7	TGTGCCAGTAGTACCTCGACACGGCCGCAGTACTTC	CASSTSTRPQYF
-	-	TRBV5-6	TRBJ1-5	TGTGCCAGCAGCCACCAAGCGTATAGCAATCAGCCCCAGCATTTT	CASSHQAYSNQPQHF
-	few	TRBV20-1	TRBJ1-1	TGCAGTGCTGTGCCCCGGGTGGCTTTCTTT	CSAVPRVAFF
TRBD1	-	TRBV28	TRBJ1-2	TGTGCCAGCTGGACAGGCCTCTATGGCTACACCTTC	CASWTGLYGYTF
TRBD1	-	TRBV2	TRBJ2-2	TGTGCCAGCAGTGTCGCCAGGGGGCGGACCGGGGAGCTGTTTTTT	CASSVARGRTGELFF
-	once	TRBV11-1	TRBJ2-1	TGTGCCAGCAGCCAAGTCTACAATGAGCAGTTCTTC	CASSQVYNEQFF